The next 9 T cell receptor beta chains were all read from a single sample in a study of follicular helper T cells after annual influenza vaccination. The sample's time point: 2014-2015 season, 7 days after vaccination. Clones were sequenced by immunoSEQ multiplex PCR, and TCRdb holds only the in-frame ones, with some missing. In the table there are about 16,000 clones, about four fifths of which are singletons. Sequences were derived from CXCR5+ CD38- circulating T follicular helper cells from blood, sampled 7 days after influenza vaccination. Subset: circulating Tfh, non-naive CD4+CXCR5+PD-1+ (ICOS+CD38+ or ICOS-CD38-). The receptor source for this set is an adult who received the influenza vaccine.

The V and J genes are TRBV6-1 and TRBJ2-2; no reliable D call. Trimming stripped 2 bases from V and 0 bases from J, with 4 bases between. Germline lookup yields CDR1 MNHNS and CDR2 SASEGT. The CDR3 covers 14 residues. Here the CDR3 reads CASSETANTGELFF. CDR3 bases: TGTGCCAGCAGTGAAACGGCGAACACCGGGGAGCTGTTTTTT.

This chain uses TRBV27 with TRBJ2-7, with 7 bases aligning to TRBD2. The germline CDR1 and CDR2 sequences are MNHEY and SMNVEV (reference sequence). This CDR3 spans 13 amino acids. J was trimmed by 2 bases and V by 6 bases; bases with no gene match: 4. CDR3 residues: CASSLAEAYEQYF. CDR3 bases: TGTGCCAGCAGCCTAGCGGAGGCCTACGAGCAGTACTTC.

This clone appeared a single time. The chain employs TRBV2 and TRBJ1-5; D is undetermined. In germline, CDR1 is SNHLY, CDR2 FYNNEI. The CDR3 runs 15 residues. V lost 1 base to trimming and J lost 6 bases, with 13 bases between them. CDR3 in DNA: TGTGCCAGCAGTGAAGTAGGAGGGCGGTCTCAGCCCCAGCATTTT. Its protein product is CASSEVGGRSQPQHF. Full variable domain (rest looked up from reference TRBV2 and TRBJ1-5): EPEVTQTPSHQVTQMGQEVILRCVPISNHLYFYWYRQILGQKVEFLVSFYNNEISEKSEIFDDQFSVERPDGSNFTLKIRSTKLEDSAMYFCASSEVGGRSQPQHFGDGTRLSIL.

V is TRBV5-1 and J is TRBJ2-3; 8 bases are shared with TRBD2. The V and J ends lost 3 bases and 5 bases, in that order; junction bases with no gene match: 14. The germline V gene has CDR1 SGHRS and CDR2 YFSETQ. The CDR3 sequence is 17 residues long. The CDR3 bases are TGCGCCAGCAGCTCGGACGGGCGGGAGGAGGGAGTAGATACGCAGTATTTT. Translation: CASSSDGREEGVDTQYF. Full variable domain (missing parts from reference TRBV5-1 and TRBJ2-3): KAGVTQTPRYLIKTRGQQVTLSCSPISGHRSVSWYQQTPGQGLQFLFEYFSETQRNKGNFPGRFSGRQFSNSRSEMNVSTLELGDSALYLCASSSDGREEGVDTQYFGPGTRLTVL.

Only a few counts were recorded for this clone. This chain joins TRBV11-2 and TRBJ1-2, with 7 bases aligning to TRBD1. Per the germline V gene, CDR1 is SGHAT and CDR2 is FQNNGV. This CDR3 contains 15 residues. Trimming removed 3 bases from V and 7 bases from J; junction bases left unmatched: 11. The CDR3 sequence: CASSLSTVRGPGYTF. In nucleotides, the CDR3 is TGTGCCAGCAGCTTGAGTACGGTGAGGGGGCCTGGCTACACCTTC.

V and J are TRBV15 and TRBJ2-5; D not certain. Per germline, CDR1 LNHNV and CDR2 YYDKDF (reference sequence). V was shortened by 3 bases and J by 0 bases, with 11 bases between the two germline ends. This CDR3 region has 15 residues. The CDR3 nucleotides are TGTGCCACCAGCAGTTCGTGGGCTCACCAAGAGACCCAGTACTTC. Amino acids: CATSSSWAHQETQYF.

This chain uses TRBV9 with TRBJ1-1; TRBD1 agrees at 9 bases. CDR3 length: 15 amino acids. The germline CDR1 and CDR2 sequences are SGDLS and YYNGEE. V lost 3 bases, J lost 3 bases, and 6 bases stayed unmatched. CDR3 DNA sequence: TGTGCCAGCAGCGAGGGGACAGGGATGGACACTGAAGCTTTCTTT. Its protein product is CASSEGTGMDTEAFF.

This clone was detected only once. The V and J genes are TRBV6-5 and TRBJ2-7; 9 nucleotides align to TRBD2. V gave up 8 bases and J gave up 4 bases; unmatched junction bases: 6. Germline V gene sequence: CDR1 MNHEY, CDR2 SVGAGI. This CDR3 is built from 13 residues. CDR3 residues: CASGGLAPYEQYF. The CDR3 DNA reads as TGTGCCAGCGGTGGACTAGCGCCGTACGAGCAGTACTTC.

The chain employs TRBV4-1 and TRBJ1-6; D not resolved. CDR1 is MGHRA and CDR2 is YSYEKL in the germline V gene. The CDR3 covers 19 residues. Trimming removed 0 bases at V and 7 bases at J, with 22 bases between. The CDR3 loop is CASSQDLFGLVRWNSPLHF. The CDR3 DNA is TGCGCCAGCAGCCAAGATTTATTTGGTCTCGTCAGGTGGAATTCACCCCTCCACTTT.